The T cell receptor beta chain under discussion was sequenced for a study of CD4+ T cells in melanoma. Study observations and caveats: CD8+ T cell, macrophage and B cell function reportedly correlated with neoantigen-specific CD4+ T cells. In melanoma, neoantigen-specific CD4+ T cells reportedly differed in differentiation state.

Notes on this clone: Its antigen is unidentified.

The CDR3 is 13 amino acids. V lost 7 bases and J 1 base, leaving 10 bases between the germline ends. From germline, CDR1 is MNHEY and CDR2 SVGAGI. The protocol was immunoSEQ multiplex PCR, while the TCRdb copy is restricted to in-frame clones and leaves out a portion. In the table there are 20,000 to 25,000 clones, roughly four fifths of which are singletons. The sample comprised cells from a culture (not recorded whether cultured in vitro). This rearrangement joins TRBV6-5 to TRBJ1-1, with a tentative D call TRBD1 (6 bases). The TCR was taken from a human donor with melanoma. CDR3 residues: CASMGGRNTEAFF. CDR3 sequence (DNA): TGTGCCAGCATGGGGGGGCGGAACACTGAAGCTTTCTTT.